This T cell receptor (beta chain) stems from a study of PD-1 blockade in classical Hodgkin lymphoma (dated by TCRdb to 2019 to 2021). For the wider study: Nivolumab dosing was 3 mg/kg intravenously every 2 weeks, continuing until either disease progression or unacceptable toxicity. The study used CyTOF and TCR beta sequencing to define a peripheral blood immune signature of response to PD-1 blockade in classical Hodgkin lymphoma. General findings and caveats noted by the study authors: Newly diagnosed patients were reported to have lower baseline TCR diversity than healthy donors, and relapsed/refractory patients were reported to have lower baseline TCR diversity still. A significant rise by C4D1 was seen in CD4+ but not CD8+ TCR diversity (p=0.0027 vs p=0.16), with the rise being most apparent in complete responders (p=0.02). Diversity was lower in patients who began nivolumab less than 1 year after ASCT, so these patients were left out of later analyses to avoid confounding by immune reconstitution. The study covered only a single clinical trial cohort, and the causes of the repertoire differences, possibly disease activity or prior therapy, were still not defined. Trial patients achieving complete response had baseline diversity similar to newly diagnosed patients, whereas partial responders and progressors had significantly lower diversity.

The Qiagen DNeasy kit was used to extract genomic DNA from unsorted PBMCs and from the negatively selected CD4+ and CD8+ fractions. TCR beta CDR3 regions were subjected to amplification by immunoSEQ multiplex PCR with primers that anneal to V and J segments. A synthetic immune receptor repertoire was used to minimize amplification bias, and any remaining bias was removed computationally after sequencing. The authors' pipeline ran thus. Repertoire diversity was quantified as the Shannon entropy index using custom Python scripts. Unsorted, CD4+ and CD8+ repertoires were analyzed separately, except in combined analyses where CD4+ and CD8+ sequences were merged in silico. A clone counted as expanded when the clone's frequency after treatment rose at least 2-fold relative to C1D1, and clones undetected at baseline were given a pseudocount of 0.5. Clones with 0 or 1 copy at C1D1 were defined as singleton clones, while clones with 2 or more copies were defined as non-singleton clones. Clones expanded in unsorted samples were annotated as CD4+, CD8+ or unknown by matching protein sequences in sorted samples from the same patient. Wilcoxon tests on paired samples were used to test changes in diversity from C1D1 to C4D1. In TCRdb, the immuneACCESS table is reduced to in-frame sequences with V and J assigned. These tables do not hold every clone; where another copy was compared, an unresolved V gene accounts for under half, and the others remain unexplained. V and J calls and clone size come straight from that table; D and trimming were deduced from the DNA. The sample table contains some 25,000 clones; only one count was recorded for 88% of them. The top ten hold around 6.7% of the sample.

Note on this clone: Its binding antigen is unknown. Base qualities are not provided; no much larger clone lies one nucleotide away.

The time point label, read with the paper, signifies: cycle 1 day 1 (C1D1), immediately before nivolumab initiation. Relapse after autologous stem cell transplantation had occurred in all trial patients, and cohorts A, B and C were distinguished by prior brentuximab vedotin exposure. CD8+ T cells were purified from thawed PBMCs by magnetic negative selection with a Miltenyi CD8+ T cell isolation kit. The trial cohort comprised some 60 patients with relapsed/refractory classical Hodgkin lymphoma whose best overall responses were complete response, partial response or progressive disease. In the multi-cohort phase II CheckMate 205 trial, trial patients received single-agent nivolumab. An independent review committee assessed best overall response by applying the 2007 International Working Group response criteria. Trial PBMCs were obtained immediately prior to nivolumab initiation (C1D1) and on therapy at cycle 2 day 1 and cycle 4 day 1. After peripheral blood was drawn into 8 mL Vacutainer Cell Preparation Tubes, PBMCs were isolated by centrifugation and then cryopreserved. Purified CD4+ and CD8+ fractions were prepared only for cases where an additional PBMC sample was available. Magnetically labelled cells were removed on LS columns in a quadroMACS separator, and the flow-through was retained as the purified fraction.

The CDR3 has 15 amino acids, counting the end cysteine and phenylalanine. Solely the CDR3 DNA is kept, with 45 bases framed from the first base. V and J lose 2 bases and 4 bases, and a span of 15 bases separates them. Per the germline V gene (reference sequence), MNHNY is the CDR1 and SVGAGI is the CDR2. Sequenced material: CD8+ T cells from blood, taken at baseline. The sequence derives from a human donor with classical Hodgkin lymphoma. The sequence links TRBV6-6 to TRBJ2-7; the D gene may be TRBD1 or TRBD2, since each aligns over 5 bases. The nucleotide sequence reads TGTGCCAGCAGTTACCGGGACCCCCTATCTTACGAGCAGTACTTC. Its translation is CASSYRDPLSYEQYF.